Reported below is one T cell receptor beta chain. The source of the sample is a study of blood T cell repertoires in COVID-19. Study-level information: Italy, Spain and the United States were the sources of the convalescent and acute COVID-19 samples. T cells, B-cell-depleted T cells, or PBMCs supplied cDNA or gDNA.

The V end lost 4 bases, the J end lost 6 bases, and 18 bases lay between the germline ends. This CDR3 comprises 16 residues. CDR1 is LGHDT and CDR2 is YNNKEL in the germline V gene (reference sequence). Ages ranged from about 18 to 89 years, with residence in around 24 US areas. Original processing notes: Estimates of nucleated cell counts were drawn from the amplification of reference gene primers. Profiled with immunoSEQ multiplex PCR; TCRdb holds only in-frame clones, not every one. The V and J calls and the clone size are those of that table, but D and trimming were determined from the DNA. The table records around 320,000 clones, 90% of them present only once.

V and J are TRBV3-1 (or the pseudogene TRBV3-2) and TRBJ1-4; the D gene is possibly TRBD1 (5 bases). The TCR comes from a woman between 18 and 30 years old with acute COVID-19. Sequencing used PBMCs or T cells enriched from blood (not recorded which). Here the CDR3 DNA reads TGTGCCAGCAGCCCCGGGCGGCGGGCGGGGCATGAAAAACTGTTTTTT. It yields the protein CASSPGRRAGHEKLFF.